The 14 T cell receptor beta chains below were found in one sample sequenced in a study of monozygotic twins with inflammatory bowel disease. TCRdb reanalyzed the 5' RACE reads, giving one entry per CDR3 protein sequence and no DNA. This table holds tens of thousands of distinct CDR3 sequences. Sequencing input: blood. The receptors come from a human donor with ulcerative colitis or Crohn's disease, or a healthy co-twin of an affected twin (not recorded which).

V is TRBV5-6 and J is TRBJ1-6; TCRdb proposes TRBD1, but this gene call is untestable without DNA. CDR1 is SGHDT and CDR2 is YYEEEE in the germline V gene. This CDR3 spans 14 amino acids. CDR3 sequence reads: CASSFGTANSPLHF. The entire variable domain, with the rest obtained from reference TRBV5-6 and TRBJ1-6, is as follows: DAGVTQSPTHLIKTRGQQVTLRCSPKSGHDTVSWYQQALGQGPQFIFQYYEEEERQRGNFPDRFSGHQFPNYSSELNVNALLLGDSALYLCASSFGTANSPLHFGNGTRLTVT.

The CDR3: CASSLGGVAGPYNEQFF. The rearrangement links TRBV5-6 to TRBJ2-1; the D call from TCRdb, TRBD1, cannot be confirmed without DNA. This CDR3 has 17 amino acids. Germline V gives CDR1 SGHDT, CDR2 YYEEEE.

The V call is TRBV5-5, the J call TRBJ2-1; the TCRdb D gene call, TRBD1, has no DNA to confirm it. The germline CDR1 and CDR2 sequences are SGHKS and YYEKEE (reference sequence). The CDR3 is 16 amino acids. CDR3 sequence reads: CASSLIGGRSYNEQFF.

The V and J genes are TRBV6-6 and TRBJ1-5. Germline V gene data show CDR1 as MNHNY and CDR2 as SVGAGI (reference sequence). CDR3 length: 12 amino acids. This chain's CDR3 is CATKDKNQPQHF.

CDR3 amino acids: CSADKLETENTGELFF. The chain links TRBV20-1 to TRBJ2-2; TCRdb's assignment of TRBD1 cannot be checked, as there is no DNA. Germline lookup yields CDR1 DFQATT and CDR2 SNEGSKA (reference sequence). The CDR3 extends over 16 amino acids.

The chain employs TRBV20-1 and TRBJ2-1; TCRdb's D call of TRBD1 is untestable without DNA. Germline V lookup: CDR1 DFQATT, CDR2 SNEGSKA (reference sequence). The length of the CDR3 is 16 residues. The CDR3 protein is CSAPSLLWGSYNEQFF.

The chain joins TRBV9 to TRBJ1-5; the TCRdb call, TRBD1, lacks DNA for checking. CDR1 is SGDLS, CDR2 YYNGEE, per germline. The CDR3 contains 18 residues. CDR3: CASSTRWIGPYSNQPQHF.

The rearrangement uses TRBV27 and TRBJ1-1. Germline V lookup: CDR1 MNHEY, CDR2 SMNVEV (reference sequence). CDR3 length: 15 amino acids. The chain's CDR3 is CASSLGYGGWTEAFF.

The rearrangement links TRBV5-1 to TRBJ2-7; TCRdb's D call, TRBD1, is unchecked because there is no DNA. There are 14 residues in the CDR3. The V gene's germline CDR1 is SGHRS and CDR2 YFSETQ. CDR3 amino acids: CASSPGQGPHEQYF.

CDR3 in amino acids: CSARAAAGGLPDTQYF. The chain uses TRBV20-1 and TRBJ2-3; absent DNA, TCRdb's TRBD2 call cannot be checked. Per germline, CDR1 DFQATT and CDR2 SNEGSKA (reference sequence). The CDR3 sequence is 16 residues long.

This rearrangement joins TRBV18 to TRBJ2-5; TCRdb reports TRBD2, a call that lacks DNA to check it against. CDR1 is KGHSH, CDR2 LQKENI, per germline. The CDR3 spans 16 residues. This CDR3 reads CASSPRSLAGQETQYF.

The chain combines TRBV5-4 with TRBJ2-3; TCRdb gives TRBD2 as the D gene, but with no DNA this cannot be confirmed. Germline V lookup: CDR1 SGHNT, CDR2 YYREEE (reference sequence). The CDR3 covers 14 residues. The CDR3 sequence: CASSFEGLTDTQYF.

The genes are TRBV19 and TRBJ1-2. The CDR3 is 14 amino acids. Germline V gene sequence: CDR1 LNHDA, CDR2 SQIVND (reference sequence). The CDR3 here is CASSILSVSYGYTF.

V is TRBV3-1 and J is TRBJ1-2; TCRdb lists TRBD1, though no DNA is available to test this call. CDR3 size: 14 residues. In germline, CDR1 is LGHDT, CDR2 YNNKEL (reference sequence). This CDR3 is CASSLTDKYYGYTF.